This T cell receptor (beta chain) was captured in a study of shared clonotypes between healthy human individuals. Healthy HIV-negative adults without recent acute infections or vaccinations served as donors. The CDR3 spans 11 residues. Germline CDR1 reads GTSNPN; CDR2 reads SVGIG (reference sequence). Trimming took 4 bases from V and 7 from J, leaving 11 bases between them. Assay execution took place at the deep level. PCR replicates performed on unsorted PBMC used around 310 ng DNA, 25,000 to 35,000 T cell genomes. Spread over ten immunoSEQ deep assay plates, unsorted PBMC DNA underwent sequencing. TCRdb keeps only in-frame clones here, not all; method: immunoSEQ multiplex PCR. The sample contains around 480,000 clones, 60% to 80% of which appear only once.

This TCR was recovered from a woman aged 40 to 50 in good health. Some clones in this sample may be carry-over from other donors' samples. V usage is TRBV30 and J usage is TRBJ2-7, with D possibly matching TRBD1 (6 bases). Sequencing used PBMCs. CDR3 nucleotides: TGTGCCTGGACCTACAGGGTTGAGCAGTACTTC. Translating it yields CAWTYRVEQYF.